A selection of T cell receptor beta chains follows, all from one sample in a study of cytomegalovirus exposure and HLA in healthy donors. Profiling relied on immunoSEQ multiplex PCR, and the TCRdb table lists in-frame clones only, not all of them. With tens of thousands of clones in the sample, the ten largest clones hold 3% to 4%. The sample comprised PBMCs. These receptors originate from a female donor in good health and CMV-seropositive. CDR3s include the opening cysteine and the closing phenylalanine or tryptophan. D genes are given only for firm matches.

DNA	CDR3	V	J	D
TGTGCCAGCAGCTTGGGGTGGGGGGATACCGGGGAGCTGTTTTTT	CASSLGWGDTGELFF	TRBV11-3	TRBJ2-2	NA
TGTGCCAGCAGCTACAGGGGTGGGGTGGAGACCCAGTACTTC	CASSYRGGVETQYF	TRBV2	TRBJ2-5	TRBD1
TGCGCCAGCACCGGACTAGCGGGGGGCTACGAGCAGTACTTC	CASTGLAGGYEQYF	TRBV10-2	TRBJ2-7	TRBD2
TGTGCCAGCAGCCCCGATGCCGGGAGCATCCACGAGCAGTACTTC	CASSPDAGSIHEQYF	TRBV5-5	TRBJ2-7	NA
TGCGCCAGCAGCTTCGGGAGTGGGGATGGCGAGCAGTACTTC	CASSFGSGDGEQYF	TRBV5-1	TRBJ2-7	NA
TGTGCCAGCTCACCTCTGGACTTATCTGGAAACACCATATATTTT	CASSPLDLSGNTIYF	TRBV18	TRBJ1-3	NA
TGCGCCAGCAGCTTGGGGGCAGCGGGGGGAAAGACCCAGTACTTC	CASSLGAAGGKTQYF	TRBV5-1	TRBJ2-5	TRBD2
TGTGCCAGTCGATACCCGACAGGGGGTATTCAGCCCCAGCATTTT	CASRYPTGGIQPQHF	TRBV28	TRBJ1-5	TRBD1
TGTGCCAGCAGCGTAGGAGGGACTGCTGAGACCCAGTACTTC	CASSVGGTAETQYF	TRBV9	TRBJ2-5	NA
TGTGCCACCTTGGGACAGACCTACGAGCAGTACTTC	CATLGQTYEQYF	TRBV10-3	TRBJ2-7	TRBD1